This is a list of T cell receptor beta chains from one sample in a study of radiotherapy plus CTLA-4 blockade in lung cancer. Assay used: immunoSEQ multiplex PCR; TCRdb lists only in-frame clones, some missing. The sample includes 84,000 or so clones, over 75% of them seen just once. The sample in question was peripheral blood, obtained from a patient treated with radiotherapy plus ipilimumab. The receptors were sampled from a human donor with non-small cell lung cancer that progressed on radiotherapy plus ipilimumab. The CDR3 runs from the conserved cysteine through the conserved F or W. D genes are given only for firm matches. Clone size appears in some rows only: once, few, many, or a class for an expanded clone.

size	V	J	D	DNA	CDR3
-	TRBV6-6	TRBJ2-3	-	TGTGCCAGCAGTTACGCCAGGGGTGCAGATACGCAGTATTTT	CASSYARGADTQYF
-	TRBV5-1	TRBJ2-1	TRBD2	TGCGCCAGCAGCTTGGAACTAGCGGGAGAGGTTGAGCAGTTCTTC	CASSLELAGEVEQFF
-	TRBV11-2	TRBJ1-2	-	TGTGCCAGCAGCTTGTCCATAGGTGCTAACTATGGCTACACCTTC	CASSLSIGANYGYTF
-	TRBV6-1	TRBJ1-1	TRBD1	TGTGCCAGCAGGCGGACAGGGGGCGCGCCTTTCTTT	CASRRTGGAPFF
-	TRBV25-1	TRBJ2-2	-	TGTGCCAGCAGTCAGGGCGGCACCGGGGAGCTGTTTTTT	CASSQGGTGELFF
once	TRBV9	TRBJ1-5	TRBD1	TGTGCCAGCAGCGTAGCGGCAGGGGGTGATCAGCCCCAGCATTTT	CASSVAAGGDQPQHF
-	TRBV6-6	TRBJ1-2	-	TGTGCCAGCAGCTCTCGGGGAGGCGATGGCTACACCTTC	CASSSRGGDGYTF
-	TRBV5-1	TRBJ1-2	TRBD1	TGCGCCAGCAGCCCGGGACAGAGCTATGGCTACACCTTC	CASSPGQSYGYTF
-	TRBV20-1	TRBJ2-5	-	TGCAGGCTGGGGCGGGAGACCCAGTACTTC	CRLGRETQYF
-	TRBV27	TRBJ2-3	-	TGTGCCAGCAGTATACACTTCCCTCCTTCCGATACGCAGTATTTT	CASSIHFPPSDTQYF
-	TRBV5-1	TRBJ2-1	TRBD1	TGCGCCAGCAGCTTTGAGACAGGGTTTAATGAGCAGTTCTTC	CASSFETGFNEQFF
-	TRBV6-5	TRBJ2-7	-	TGTGCCAGCAGCTATAGACAAGCCTACGAGCAGTACTTC	CASSYRQAYEQYF
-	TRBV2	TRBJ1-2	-	TGTGCCACCTCGATTGGTTGGGGCTACACCTTC	CATSIGWGYTF
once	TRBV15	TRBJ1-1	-	TGTGCCACCAGGAACGACGGGACTTCCCTCCTCTTT	CATRNDGTSLLF
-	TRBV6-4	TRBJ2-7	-	TGTGCCAGCAGGGCCGGGCTCCCCCTAGGGGAGTACGAGCAGTACTTC	CASRAGLPLGEYEQYF
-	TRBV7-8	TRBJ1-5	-	TGTGCCAGCAGCTTAGGAGAGGTTGGCAATCAGCCCCAGCATTTT	CASSLGEVGNQPQHF
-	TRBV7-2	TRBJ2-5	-	TGTGCCAGCAGCCAACGACGGCCAGGGACCCAGTACTTC	CASSQRRPGTQYF
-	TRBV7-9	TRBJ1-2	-	TGTGCCAGCAGCTTAGCAACAGGAGGGGCCTATGGCTACACCTTC	CASSLATGGAYGYTF
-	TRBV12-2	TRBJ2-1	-	TGTGCAAGTCGCTTCTCGGCGGCCTACAATGAGCAGTTCTTC	CASRFSAAYNEQFF
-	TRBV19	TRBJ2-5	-	TGTGCCAGTAGTATAGCTGCCGGACTTCGTGGGGGGACCCAGTACTTC	CASSIAAGLRGGTQYF
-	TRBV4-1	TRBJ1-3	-	TGCGCCAGCAGCCAAGGCAGGGACGCTGGAAACACCATATATTTT	CASSQGRDAGNTIYF
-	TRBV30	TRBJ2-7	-	TGTGCCTGGAGTGTACGTGATGGGGAGCAGTACTTC	CAWSVRDGEQYF
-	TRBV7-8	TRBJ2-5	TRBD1	TGTGCCAGCAGCTCCGCCCGGACAGGGTATAGTTCCGGAGAGACCCAGTACTTC	CASSSARTGYSSGETQYF